This T cell receptor (beta chain) was observed in a study of response to subunit inactivated influenza vaccine. General study points: The authors suggested that every seasonal influenza vaccination recruits few new T cells.

Germline V lookup: CDR1 DFQATT, CDR2 SNEGSKA (reference sequence). Trimming shortened V by 6 bases and J by 4 bases, and 27 bases separated the two germline ends. CDR3 size: 18 residues. TCRdb recomputed calls from the RT-PCR reads with MiXCR, one row per CDR3 protein. The sample carries 550,000 to 800,000 distinct CDR3 sequences, approximately 15% recorded once. In the case of this clonotype: Antigen specificity is unknown.

This receptor was obtained from a man aged 50 to 59 who received an inactivated influenza vaccine. The rearrangement links TRBV20-1 to TRBJ2-2, with D unresolved. The sequencing used PBMCs from blood, collected around 15 days before vaccination. In DNA form, the CDR3 reads TGCAGTGCGCGGTCGGAGACGGTATCCGGCCAGATCACCGGGGAGCTGTTTTTT. It codes for CSARSETVSGQITGELFF.